These 15 T cell receptor beta chains came from one sample sequenced in a study of T cell responses to AZD1222 COVID-19 vaccine. Generated by immunoSEQ multiplex PCR, the TCRdb table keeps only in-frame clones and is missing some. Of 150,000 or so clones detected, more than 90% appear once; the ten largest clones hold approximately 1.6%. The source was peripheral blood, collected 28 days after the second AZD1222 dose. These receptors were taken from an adult who received the AZD1222 COVID-19 vaccine.

The chain recombines TRBV12-3 or TRBV12-4 with TRBJ1-1; D is ambiguous. This CDR3 has 12 amino acids. V gave up 4 bases and J gave up 1 base, with 4 bases separating them. CDR3 sequence (DNA): TGTGCCAGCAGTTGGTCGAACACTGAAGCTTTCTTT. Its protein product is CASSWSNTEAFF.

The gene calls are TRBV2 and TRBJ1-1; D unresolved. Germline V lookup: CDR1 SNHLY, CDR2 FYNNEI. V lost 4 bases and J 4 bases, leaving 10 bases between the germline ends. CDR3 length equals 13 residues. As DNA, the CDR3 is TGTGCCAGCAGTGTACCGGGGAGCACTGAAGCTTTCTTT. This sequence encodes CASSVPGSTEAFF.

V and J are TRBV9 and TRBJ1-2; weak D call: TRBD1 (6 bases). V was pared by 4 bases and J by 8 bases, with 21 bases between. CDR1 is SGDLS, CDR2 YYNGEE, per germline. CDR3 length: 15 amino acids. CDR3 nucleotides: TGTGCCAGCAGCCTAACGGGGGGCGACCGACTGGGCTACACCTTC. Encoded protein: CASSLTGGDRLGYTF.

This chain joins TRBV7-2 and TRBJ1-5, with D maybe TRBD1 (5 bases). Germline CDR1 reads SGHTA; CDR2 reads FQGNSA. The V gene lost 2 bases and the J gene lost 8 bases, with 19 bases spanning the gap. The CDR3 is made up of 16 amino acids. The CDR3 here is CASSLQVAGRLKPQHF. In nucleotides, the CDR3 is TGTGCCAGCAGCTTACAGGTGGCAGGGAGGCTCAAGCCCCAGCATTTT. The full variable domain, rest sourced from reference TRBV7-2 and TRBJ1-5, is GAGVSQSPSNKVTEKGKDVELRCDPISGHTALYWYRQSLGQGLEFLIYFQGNSAPDKSGLPSDRFSAERTGGSVSTLTIQRTQQEDSAVYLCASSLQVAGRLKPQHFGDGTRLSIL.

V and J are TRBV2 and TRBJ1-1, with D maybe TRBD1 (5 bases). Germline CDR1 reads SNHLY; CDR2 reads FYNNEI. The length of the CDR3 is 14 residues. The V end was cut by 6 bases, the J end by 4 bases, with 15 bases between. CDR3 amino acids: CASRPGTGSTEAFF. DNA of the CDR3: TGTGCCAGCAGACCCGGGACGGGATCCACTGAAGCTTTCTTT.

The chain recombines TRBV3-1 (or the pseudogene TRBV3-2) with TRBJ2-7, with TRBD1 matching over 9 bases. From germline, CDR1 is LGHDT and CDR2 YNNKEL (reference sequence). The CDR3 loop spans 15 amino acids. The trim removed 5 bases at V and 3 bases at J, leaving 8 bases unmatched. The CDR3 sequence is CASSVTTGGIYEQYF. The DNA for the CDR3 is TGTGCCAGCAGCGTCACGACAGGGGGTATCTACGAGCAGTACTTC.

The gene calls are TRBV5-5 and TRBJ1-4; the match to TRBD1 covers 11 bases. This CDR3 has 16 residues. Losses at the gene ends were 4 bases for V and 4 bases for J; bases not matched to a gene: 6. Germline-derived CDR1 and CDR2 are SGHKS and YYEKEE (reference sequence). CDR3: CASSIGQGAYNEKLFF. DNA of the CDR3: TGTGCCAGCAGCATCGGACAGGGGGCTTATAATGAAAAACTGTTTTTT.

The J gene is TRBJ1-3, the V gene TRBV29-1; D gene uncertain. The germline V gene has CDR1 SQVTM and CDR2 ANQGSEA. Trimming left V 0 bases short and J 2 bases short, with 11 bases between. This CDR3 has 15 amino acids. The CDR3 coding sequence is TGCAGCGTTGAAGATCTTCAAGGGACTGGAAACACCATATATTTT. This gives the protein CSVEDLQGTGNTIYF.

V is TRBV2 and J is TRBJ2-7; D unresolved. V lost 7 bases and J 5 bases, leaving 0 bases between the germline ends. Germline CDR1 SNHLY, CDR2 FYNNEI. The CDR3 is 8 amino acids. Written as DNA, the CDR3 is TGTGCCAGCAACGAGCAGTACTTC. Amino acids: CASNEQYF.

This rearrangement joins TRBV9 to TRBJ2-7; D might be TRBD2 (6 bases). Trimming stripped 4 bases from V and 3 bases from J, with 17 bases between. The CDR3 runs 15 residues. Per the germline V gene, CDR1 is SGDLS and CDR2 is YYNGEE. The CDR3 DNA is TGTGCCAGCAGCCCGGGGGTTAGGGCCTTCTACGAGCAGTACTTC. Amino acids: CASSPGVRAFYEQYF.

V and J are TRBV9 and TRBJ2-6; D is ambiguous. V was clipped by 4 bases and J by 0 bases, with 5 bases between them. CDR1 SGDLS and CDR2 YYNGEE come from the germline V gene. The CDR3 is 14 amino acids. The CDR3 reads CASSPVSGANVLTF. CDR3 coding DNA: TGTGCCAGCAGCCCCGTCTCTGGGGCCAACGTCCTGACTTTC. Variable domain in full (rest from reference TRBV9 and TRBJ2-6): DSGVTQTPKHLITATGQRVTLRCSPRSGDLSVYWYQQSLDQGLQFLIQYYNGEERAKGNILERFSAQQFPDLHSELNLSSLELGDSALYFCASSPVSGANVLTFGAGSRLTVL.

This rearrangement joins TRBV28 to TRBJ2-7, with no clear D. The CDR3 runs 14 residues. Trimming took 2 bases from V and 3 from J, leaving 11 bases between them. Per the germline V gene, CDR1 is MDHEN and CDR2 is SYDVKM. CDR3 coding DNA: TGTGCCAGCAGTTTAATCGAGAAAAACTACGAGCAGTACTTC. Translated, it gives CASSLIEKNYEQYF.

The J gene is TRBJ2-3, the V gene TRBV19; D is unresolved. The V and J ends lost 5 bases and 2 bases respectively, with 8 bases between them. The CDR3 has 13 residues. Germline loops: CDR1 LNHDA, CDR2 SQIVND (reference sequence). In DNA form, the CDR3 reads TGTGCCAGTAGTCGTGATGTCACAGATACGCAGTATTTT. Protein sequence: CASSRDVTDTQYF.

V is TRBV28 and J is TRBJ2-7, with TRBD2 identical over 7 bases. CDR3 size: 15 residues. Germline V gene data show CDR1 as MDHEN and CDR2 as SYDVKM. Trimming removed 6 bases from V and 3 bases from J; junction bases left unmatched: 11. The CDR3 DNA reads as TGTGCCAGCAGCCGACTCGGGGAGGGGTTCTACGAGCAGTACTTC. It codes for CASSRLGEGFYEQYF.

This chain uses TRBV6-1 with TRBJ1-1, with 10 positions matching TRBD1. The CDR3 totals 16 residues. Trimming at V came to 1 base and at J to 0 bases, leaving 2 bases not matched to a gene. Per germline, CDR1 MNHNS and CDR2 SASEGT. The CDR3: CASSEGTGGMNTEAFF. CDR3 DNA: TGTGCCAGCAGTGAAGGGACAGGGGGGATGAACACTGAAGCTTTCTTT.